Listed below are T cell receptor beta chains from one sample, sequenced in a study of Tregs in tolerant kidney transplant recipients. Assay: immunoSEQ multiplex PCR; the TCRdb copy retains only in-frame clones and omits some. This table has approximately 99,000 clones, around 87% appearing once. The specimen comprised CD4+ T cells from blood, sampled before the transplant. The receptors were sampled from a human donor who received a combined kidney and bone marrow transplant. Both conserved end residues are part of each CDR3. Fields, in order: D gene, V gene, J gene, clone size, CDR3 protein, CDR3 DNA. A D gene is named only where the DNA matches it firmly. A clone size is listed for some rows: how often the clone was seen (once, few, many), or a class if it is expanded.

.	TRBV21-1	TRBJ1-1	once	CASSSTPNTEAFF	TGTGCCAGCAGCAGCACACCGAACACTGAAGCTTTCTTT
.	TRBV6-5	TRBJ1-1	.	CASHVGEVTEAFF	TGTGCCAGCCACGTTGGGGAGGTCACTGAAGCTTTCTTT
.	TRBV9	TRBJ2-7	.	CASSVGPGQIYEQYF	TGTGCCAGCAGCGTAGGTCCGGGACAAATATACGAGCAGTACTTC
TRBD2	TRBV6-4	TRBJ2-2	.	CASSDSIGGAGRPTGELFF	TGTGCCAGCAGTGACTCGATCGGGGGAGCGGGAAGGCCCACCGGGGAGCTGTTTTTT
.	TRBV7-2	TRBJ2-7	.	CASSLPPILGEINYEQYF	TGTGCCAGCAGCTTACCCCCTATTTTAGGGGAAATTAACTACGAGCAGTACTTC
.	TRBV4-1	TRBJ2-3	.	CASSQDRLRITDTQYF	TGCGCCAGCAGCCAAGATCGGTTGAGAATCACAGATACGCAGTATTTT
.	TRBV2	TRBJ2-5	.	CASSYPGPQYF	TGTGCCAGCAGTTACCCTGGGCCCCAGTACTTC
TRBD1	TRBV5-1	TRBJ2-7	.	CASSVGQNYEQYF	TGCGCCAGCAGCGTGGGACAGAACTACGAGCAGTACTTC
TRBD2	TRBV9	TRBJ2-2	.	CASSVATGGNTGELFF	TGTGCCAGCAGCGTAGCGACGGGAGGGAACACCGGGGAGCTGTTTTTT
.	TRBV30	TRBJ2-1	.	CAGGSSYNEQFF	TGTGCCGGGGGGAGCTCCTACAATGAGCAGTTCTTC
TRBD1	TRBV5-8	TRBJ1-4	.	CASSLDRGYEKLFF	TGTGCCAGCAGCCTGGACAGGGGTTATGAAAAACTGTTTTTT
.	TRBV5-5	TRBJ2-7	.	CASSFGLQGEQYF	TGTGCCAGCAGCTTTGGGCTTCAGGGGGAGCAGTACTTC
TRBD2	TRBV5-8	TRBJ2-1	.	CASRSGTSAYNEQFF	TGTGCCAGCAGGTCCGGGACTAGCGCCTACAATGAGCAGTTCTTC
TRBD2	TRBV11-2	TRBJ2-1	.	CAGRGDNEQFF	TGTGCCGGCCGGGGGGACAATGAGCAGTTCTTC
TRBD1	TRBV18	TRBJ1-2	.	CASSPTTGGDGYTF	TGTGCCAGCTCACCGACGACAGGGGGCGATGGCTACACCTTC
.	TRBV9	TRBJ1-2	.	CASSPGWALGYTF	TGTGCCAGCAGCCCAGGTTGGGCGCTGGGCTACACCTTC
.	TRBV5-6	TRBJ1-1	.	CASTQQLNTEAFF	TGTGCCAGCACCCAACAGCTGAACACTGAAGCTTTCTTT
.	TRBV28	TRBJ2-7	.	CASSHYEQYF	TGTGCCAGCAGCCATTACGAGCAGTACTTC
.	TRBV30	TRBJ2-5	.	CAWARAETQYF	TGTGCCTGGGCCCGCGCCGAGACCCAGTACTTC
.	TRBV5-4	TRBJ2-1	.	CASSLTIGLGYNEQFF	TGTGCCAGCAGCTTGACGATCGGTCTAGGTTACAATGAGCAGTTCTTC
TRBD2	TRBV5-1	TRBJ2-1	.	CASRGETTGGYNEQFF	TGCGCCAGCAGGGGGGAGACCACGGGAGGGTACAATGAGCAGTTCTTC
.	TRBV18	TRBJ2-3	.	CASSPSGGINTQYF	TGTGCCAGCTCACCCTCCGGGGGAATAAATACGCAGTATTTT
TRBD1	TRBV7-2	TRBJ1-2	few	CASSPGQGYGYTF	TGTGCCAGCAGCCCGGGACAGGGGTATGGCTACACCTTC
TRBD1	TRBV28	TRBJ2-4	.	CASSLGPGTGIKGTKNIQYF	TGTGCCAGCAGTTTGGGGCCCGGGACAGGGATAAAAGGTACCAAAAACATTCAGTACTTC
.	TRBV15	TRBJ1-1	.	CATSRDRSPEAFF	TGTGCCACCAGCAGAGACCGGTCTCCCGAAGCTTTCTTT
.	TRBV12-5	TRBJ1-4	.	CASGLARVPNAEKLFF	TGTGCTAGTGGTTTGGCCCGCGTCCCCAACGCCGAGAAACTGTTTTTT
.	TRBV10-3	TRBJ1-2	.	CATTDNGPTNYGYTF	TGTGCCACGACGGACAACGGACCCACTAACTATGGCTACACCTTC
.	TRBV7-9	TRBJ2-3	few	CASSPLAGMYF	TGTGCCAGCAGCCCATTGGCAGGGATGTATTTT
TRBD1	TRBV19	TRBJ1-2	.	CASFSQTGGKNYGYTF	TGTGCCAGTTTCTCCCAGACAGGGGGCAAGAACTATGGCTACACCTTC
.	TRBV28	TRBJ1-5	once	CASVRDNNQPQHF	TGTGCCAGCGTCCGGGACAACAATCAGCCCCAGCATTTT
TRBD2	TRBV7-2	TRBJ2-1	.	CASSYTSGSYNEQFF	TGTGCCAGCAGCTATACTAGCGGGTCCTACAATGAGCAGTTCTTC
TRBD2	TRBV25-1	TRBJ2-7	.	CATGYSGSWHF	TGTGCCACCGGGTACAGCGGGAGTTGGCACTTC
TRBD2	TRBV4-1	TRBJ2-3	.	CASSQDSGEGRADTQYF	TGCGCCAGCAGCCAAGATTCGGGGGAGGGCCGCGCAGATACGCAGTATTTT
TRBD1	TRBV18	TRBJ1-6	few	CASSRVAETGGSPLHF	TGTGCCAGCTCACGAGTCGCGGAGACAGGGGGGTCACCCCTCCACTTT
TRBD2	TRBV30	TRBJ2-1	.	CAWSVRAGGYNEQFF	TGTGCCTGGAGTGTTAGAGCGGGAGGCTACAATGAGCAGTTCTTC
.	TRBV7-7	TRBJ2-7	few	CASSLDGSPHEQYF	TGTGCCAGCAGCTTAGACGGGAGTCCCCACGAGCAGTACTTC
TRBD1	TRBV11-2	TRBJ1-2	.	CASRSLRDRDNYGYTF	TGTGCCAGCAGGTCTCTCCGGGACAGGGACAACTATGGCTACACCTTC
TRBD2	TRBV18	TRBJ2-3	.	CASSTTSGLVQDTQYF	TGTGCCAGCTCAACTACTAGCGGGTTGGTACAAGATACGCAGTATTTT
TRBD1	TRBV7-2	TRBJ2-7	.	CASSRRTGRSEQYF	TGTGCCAGCAGTCGTAGGACAGGGAGGAGCGAGCAGTACTTC
.	TRBV2	TRBJ1-5	.	CASSATYSNQPQHF	TGTGCCAGCAGTGCCACCTATAGCAATCAGCCCCAGCATTTT
TRBD1	TRBV19	TRBJ1-1	.	CASSRTGGSSTEAFF	TGTGCCAGTAGTAGAACAGGGGGAAGTAGCACTGAAGCTTTCTTT
.	TRBV6-5	TRBJ1-1	.	CASSSTGFSEAFF	TGTGCCAGCAGTTCCACAGGCTTCTCTGAAGCTTTCTTT
.	TRBV2	TRBJ2-7	.	CASSALSSYEQYF	TGTGCCAGCAGTGCGCTATCGTCCTACGAGCAGTACTTC
TRBD1	TRBV5-8	TRBJ2-7	.	CASSRSGTGSYEQYF	TGTGCCAGCAGCAGATCCGGGACAGGGTCCTACGAGCAGTACTTC
TRBD1	TRBV2	TRBJ1-1	once	CASSEKDRTNTEAFF	TGTGCCAGCAGTGAAAAGGACAGGACGAACACTGAAGCTTTCTTT
.	TRBV19	TRBJ2-2	once	CASSMRTGELFF	TGTGCCAGTAGTATGCGGACCGGGGAGCTGTTTTTT
.	TRBV5-1	TRBJ2-7	.	CASSLRQDYEQYF	TGCGCCAGCAGCTTACGACAGGACTACGAGCAGTACTTC
TRBD2	TRBV18	TRBJ2-1	.	CASSPPLAGGWNEQFF	TGTGCCAGCTCACCGCCTCTAGCGGGGGGTTGGAATGAGCAGTTCTTC
TRBD2	TRBV11-3	TRBJ2-3	.	CASSPGLAGGTDTQYF	TGTGCCAGCAGCCCCGGACTAGCGGGAGGCACAGATACGCAGTATTTT
.	TRBV7-8	TRBJ1-2	few	CASSLDGHGYTF	TGTGCCAGCAGCTTAGATGGGCATGGCTACACCTTC
TRBD2	TRBV5-1	TRBJ2-1	once	CASSWGTSGPSYNEQFF	TGCGCCAGCAGCTGGGGGACTAGCGGACCCTCCTACAATGAGCAGTTCTTC
TRBD1	TRBV27	TRBJ2-7	.	CASSKTGGSPLIYEQYF	TGTGCCAGCAGTAAAACAGGGGGATCTCCCTTGATATACGAGCAGTACTTC
.	TRBV7-9	TRBJ2-2	.	CASSANLQDTGELFF	TGTGCCAGCAGCGCCAACCTACAGGACACCGGGGAGCTGTTTTTT
TRBD2	TRBV19	TRBJ2-7	.	CASTPTSGSSYEQYF	TGTGCCAGTACCCCCACTAGCGGGAGCTCCTACGAGCAGTACTTC